This TCR beta chain was profiled in a study of T cells in Graves' hyperthyroidism and ophthalmopathy. Study-level points and caveats: Researchers found most expanded thyroid clonotypes above 0.001 in blood as well.

Points on this clonotype: What it binds is unknown.

Graves' hyperthyroidism was deemed stable given no ophthalmopathy progression within 18 months. Investigators excluded patients with uncontrolled infection, other autoimmune disease, pregnancy or lactation. The CDR3 runs to 15 residues. CDR1 and CDR2 from the germline V gene are MNHNY and SVGAGI (reference sequence). Trimming stripped 5 bases from V and 6 bases from J, with 19 bases between. Template material for amplifying TCR beta CDR3 regions consisted of RNA transcripts. TCR CDR3 regions were first amplified by RT-PCR with HTBI primers. TCRdb reanalysed the multiplex PCR reads using MiXCR and keeps one entry per CDR3 protein. The top ten clones hold more than 7% of a sample with hundreds of thousands of distinct CDR3 sequences, more than 30% of them seen once.

The sequenced sample consisted of blood. V usage is TRBV6-6 and J usage is TRBJ1-1; D is undetermined. The receptor was derived from a man aged 18 to 30 with Graves' hyperthyroidism. Written as DNA, the CDR3 is TGTGCCAGCAGTGAAGCCACCATGAAGCTCTCTGAAGCTTTCTTT. This translates into CASSEATMKLSEAFF.